The 24 T cell receptor beta chains given below trace back to one sample, sequenced in a study of cytomegalovirus exposure and HLA in healthy donors. Clones were read by immunoSEQ multiplex PCR, and TCRdb kept only the in-frame ones, dropping some. This sample has approximately 160,000 clones, with around 88% found just once. Sequenced material: PBMCs. The receptors shown here come from a woman between 18 and 29 years old in good health and CMV-seronegative.

With regard to this clone: The same CDR3 arises from other DNA sequences in this sample as well. The chain employs TRBV7-9 and TRBJ2-7, with D tentatively TRBD2 (6 bases). V was cut by 3 bases and J by 2 bases, with 8 bases left in between. Looked up from germline, CDR1 is SEHNR and CDR2 is FQNEAQ (reference sequence). The CDR3 runs to 13 residues. CDR3 bases: TGTGCCAGCAGCTTGGGAGGACCCTACGAGCAGTACTTC. As protein: CASSLGGPYEQYF.

This sequence joins TRBV19 and TRBJ2-2; TRBD1 aligns across 10 bases. The CDR3 loop spans 16 amino acids. CDR1 is LNHDA and CDR2 is SQIVND in the germline V gene (reference sequence). V lost 7 bases, J lost 3 bases, and 8 bases stayed unmatched. The CDR3 here is CASTNRDRGYTGELFF. DNA for the CDR3: TGTGCCAGTACCAATCGGGACAGGGGATACACCGGGGAGCTGTTTTTT.

The chain carries TRBV7-3 and TRBJ2-3, with TRBD2 matching 7 bases. J gave up 8 bases and V 5 bases, and 7 bases lay outside the gene matches. This CDR3 contains 13 residues. CDR1 and CDR2 (germline): SGHTA, FQGTGA. The CDR3 sequence: CASSPSRGVTQYF. Here the CDR3 DNA reads TGTGCCAGCAGCCCATCACGGGGGGTTACGCAGTATTTT.

This rearrangement joins TRBV27 to TRBJ2-7; D possibly corresponds to TRBD2 (5 bases). The CDR3 is made up of 17 amino acids. In germline, CDR1 is MNHEY, CDR2 SMNVEV (reference sequence). Between the trimmed V and J ends, which lost 2 bases and 5 bases, there was a span of 22 bases. CDR3 region: CASSLGLRIMARDEQYF. As DNA, the CDR3 is TGTGCCAGCAGTTTAGGACTTCGGATCATGGCCCGGGACGAGCAGTACTTC.

The V gene is TRBV7-2, the J gene TRBJ2-7; D is ambiguous. V gave up 0 bases and J gave up 3 bases, with 6 bases separating them. Germline V gene sequence: CDR1 SGHTA, CDR2 FQGNSA. The CDR3 contains 13 residues. The CDR3 here is CASSLASNYEQYF. The CDR3 DNA follows: TGTGCCAGCAGCTTAGCATCCAACTACGAGCAGTACTTC.

This clone turned up a few times. The V gene is TRBV25-1, the J gene TRBJ2-7; TRBD1 matches 9 bases. CDR3 length: 13 residues. Germline CDR1 reads MGHDK; CDR2 reads SYGVNS. J gave up 4 bases and V 4 bases, and 2 bases lay outside the gene matches. The CDR3: CASSAGQGYEQYF. The CDR3 nucleotides are TGTGCCAGCAGTGCTGGACAGGGGTACGAGCAGTACTTC.

V gene TRBV7-9 combines with J gene TRBJ2-5; D possibly corresponds to TRBD1 (5 bases). Germline lookup yields CDR1 SEHNR and CDR2 FQNEAQ (reference sequence). V was shortened by 4 bases and J by 1 base, with 19 bases between the two germline ends. This CDR3 has 17 residues. CDR3 loop: CASSSGRTGSSQETQYF. The CDR3 DNA reads as TGTGCCAGCAGCTCTGGTCGAACAGGTTCTTCCCAAGAGACCCAGTACTTC.

The chain combines TRBV2 with TRBJ2-1; 12 positions agree with TRBD2. CDR1 is SNHLY, CDR2 FYNNEI, per germline. V trimming: 7 bases; J trimming: 7 bases; junction bases outside the gene matches: 5. The CDR3 runs to 14 residues. For the CDR3, the DNA is TGTGCCAGCAATGGGCTAGCGGGAGGGAATGAGCAGTTCTTC. It yields the protein CASNGLAGGNEQFF.

V is TRBV4-1 and J is TRBJ2-1; tentative D call: TRBD1 (6 bases). This CDR3 spans 18 amino acids. V was clipped by 4 bases and J by 3 bases, with 22 bases between them. The germline CDR1 and CDR2 sequences are MGHRA and YSYEKL. The chain's CDR3 is CASSRTGYGQGLYNEQFF. CDR3 coding DNA: TGCGCCAGCAGCCGGACCGGCTATGGTCAGGGGCTCTACAATGAGCAGTTCTTC.

The DNA of the CDR3 is TGTGCCAGCAGCTTAGGGTCCGGGCAGGGGTATAGCAATCAGCCCCAGCATTTT. Translated, it gives CASSLGSGQGYSNQPQHF. The chain joins TRBV7-2 to TRBJ1-5, with a possible D match to TRBD1 (6 bases). The CDR3 runs 18 residues. Trimming cost V 1 base and J 0 bases, with 16 bases left between them. The V gene's germline CDR1 is SGHTA and CDR2 FQGNSA.

In this sample, this clone turned up a few times. This chain joins TRBV28 and TRBJ2-7, with 9 bases lining up with TRBD2. Trimming at V came to 6 bases and at J to 3 bases, leaving 6 bases not matched to a gene. This CDR3 contains 14 residues. The germline gives CDR1 MDHEN, CDR2 SYDVKM. In nucleotides, the CDR3 is TGTGCCAGCAGGACTAGCGGTAGGGGCTACGAGCAGTACTTC. Its protein product is CASRTSGRGYEQYF.

The chain couples TRBV5-1 to TRBJ2-6; the D gene is possibly TRBD2 (5 bases). The CDR3 consists of 17 residues. The germline gives CDR1 SGHRS, CDR2 YFSETQ. Trimming stripped 4 bases from V and 0 bases from J, with 14 bases between. Here the CDR3 DNA reads TGCGCCAGCAGCGAGGGAAGAGATAGCTCTGGGGCCAACGTCCTGACTTTC. Translating gives CASSEGRDSSGANVLTF.

Only a few counts were recorded for this clone. This chain connects TRBV5-8 to TRBJ1-1, with 10 bases aligning to TRBD1. V gave up 3 bases and J gave up 2 bases; unmatched junction bases: 1. CDR1 and CDR2 from the germline V gene are SGHTS and YDEGEE. This CDR3 has 14 amino acids. CDR3 DNA sequence: TGTGCCAGCAGCTGGGACAGGGGAAACACTGAAGCTTTCTTT. As protein: CASSWDRGNTEAFF.

The chain combines TRBV5-4 with TRBJ1-2; no clear D gene. Germline-derived CDR1 and CDR2 are SGHNT and YYREEE (reference sequence). V was trimmed by 0 bases and J by 4 bases, leaving 7 bases between them. This CDR3 contains 13 residues. The CDR3 region has the DNA TGTGCCAGCAGCTTGGACATTGCCTATGGCTACACCTTC. The encoded protein is CASSLDIAYGYTF. The full variable domain, completed using reference TRBV5-4 and TRBJ1-2, is ETGVTQSPTHLIKTRGQQVTLRCSSQSGHNTVSWYQQALGQGPQFIFQYYREEENGRGNFPPRFSGLQFPNYSSELNVNALELDDSALYLCASSLDIAYGYTFGSGTRLTVV.

The rearrangement links TRBV7-8 to TRBJ1-3; D gene ambiguous. CDR1 is SGHVS, CDR2 FQNEAQ, per germline. This CDR3 region has 13 residues. The V end lost 1 base, the J end lost 3 bases, and 4 bases lay between the germline ends. This CDR3 is CASSLGHGNTIYF. Written as DNA, the CDR3 is TGTGCCAGCAGCTTAGGACATGGAAACACCATATATTTT.

The chain employs TRBV5-4 and TRBJ2-7; no definite D call. Germline V lookup: CDR1 SGHNT, CDR2 YYREEE (reference sequence). The CDR3 has 17 residues. Trimming removed 3 bases from V and 3 bases from J, with 22 bases in between. CDR3 residues: CASSSPGLRRQSYEQYF. The CDR3 DNA is TGTGCCAGCAGCTCGCCCGGATTACGTCGACAAAGCTACGAGCAGTACTTC.

V is TRBV2 and J is TRBJ1-4, with D possibly being TRBD1 (5 bases). CDR3 size: 18 residues. The germline V gene has CDR1 SNHLY and CDR2 FYNNEI. Trimming cost V 0 bases and J 0 bases, with 14 bases left between them. In nucleotides, the CDR3 is TGTGCCAGCAGTGAAGCTGGCAGGGCTTCCGCAACTAATGAAAAACTGTTTTTT. Translated, it gives CASSEAGRASATNEKLFF.

The chain recombines TRBV12-5 with TRBJ1-2, with 9 bases that match TRBD1. V was pared by 6 bases and J by 7 bases, with 12 bases of the junction left unmatched. Per the germline V gene, CDR1 is LGHNT and CDR2 is FRNRAP. CDR3 size: 15 residues. CDR3 sequence (DNA): TGTGCTAGTGGACCTGCCGGGACAGGGCTTCGTGGCTACACCTTC. Protein: CASGPAGTGLRGYTF.

This chain joins TRBV28 and TRBJ2-1; TRBD2 matches at 10 bases. CDR1 is MDHEN and CDR2 is SYDVKM in the germline V gene. This CDR3 comprises 17 residues. Trimming removed 2 bases from V and 3 bases from J; junction bases left unmatched: 7. The CDR3 protein is CASSLTGLAFFYNEQFF. The CDR3 DNA sequence: TGTGCCAGCAGTTTAACGGGACTAGCGTTTTTCTACAATGAGCAGTTCTTC.

The chain joins TRBV4-3 to TRBJ1-4, with TRBD1 as a possible D gene (5 bases). The germline V gene encodes CDR1 LGHNA and CDR2 YSLEER. V was shortened by 0 bases and J by 5 bases, with 13 bases between the two germline ends. The CDR3 has 16 residues. CDR3 amino acids: CASSQDNAGLNEKLFF. CDR3 DNA: TGCGCCAGCAGCCAAGATAATGCAGGGCTGAATGAAAAACTGTTTTTT.

The genes are TRBV5-1 and TRBJ2-5; 10 bases agree with TRBD1. The CDR3 contains 15 residues. The V gene's germline CDR1 is SGHRS and CDR2 YFSETQ. After removal of 6 bases from V and 5 bases from J, the junction contained 10 bases not matched to a gene. The CDR3: CASTHGQGVGETQYF. The DNA for the CDR3 is TGCGCCAGCACCCATGGACAGGGGGTAGGGGAGACCCAGTACTTC.

The chain links TRBV4-3 to TRBJ2-5; TRBD2 matches 7 bases. There are 18 residues in the CDR3. The germline V gene encodes CDR1 LGHNA and CDR2 YSLEER. V lost 1 base and J lost 2; bases outside the gene matches: 13. CDR3 loop: CASSQVLEGRGVQETQYF. CDR3 in DNA: TGCGCCAGCAGCCAAGTGTTGGAGGGTCGGGGGGTTCAAGAGACCCAGTACTTC.

V is TRBV7-3 and J is TRBJ1-1; D remains ambiguous. The CDR3 sequence is 14 residues long. In germline, CDR1 is SGHTA, CDR2 FQGTGA. V was clipped by 5 bases and J by 5 bases, with 15 bases between them. This chain's CDR3 is CASSLPRRLTEAFF. DNA of the CDR3: TGTGCCAGCAGCCTACCCCGCAGGCTTACTGAAGCTTTCTTT. The full variable domain, with the rest looked up from reference TRBV7-3 and TRBJ1-1, is GAGVSQTPSNKVTEKGKYVELRCDPISGHTALYWYRQSLGQGPEFLIYFQGTGAADDSGLPNDRFFAVRPEGSVSTLKIQRTERGDSAVYLCASSLPRRLTEAFFGQGTRLTVV.

V is TRBV27 and J is TRBJ2-7, with TRBD1 identical over 7 bases. The germline V gene encodes CDR1 MNHEY and CDR2 SMNVEV (reference sequence). The junction had 7 bases not matched to a gene; V was cut back by 2 bases and J by 3 bases. The CDR3 loop spans 15 amino acids. CDR3 sequence reads: CASSLQTGVNYEQYF. The CDR3, as DNA: TGTGCCAGCAGTTTACAAACAGGGGTTAACTACGAGCAGTACTTC.